This entry features one TCR beta chain sequence. The data belong to a study of control samples from healthy donors and cancer patients. Assay: immunoSEQ multiplex PCR; the TCRdb copy retains only in-frame clones and omits some. Seen here are approximately 27,000 clones, approximately 85% observed once, and the top ten hold approximately 6.3%. Material for sequencing was PBMCs. This TCR derives from an older woman with head and neck cancer.

CDR3 loop: CASSLQGATNEKLFF. In DNA, the CDR3 is TGCGCCAGCAGCCTCCAGGGGGCAACTAATGAAAAACTGTTTTTT. This rearrangement joins TRBV4-1 to TRBJ1-4, with TRBD1 matching over 7 bases. The germline V gene has CDR1 MGHRA and CDR2 YSYEKL. CDR3 size: 15 residues. The ends lost 4 bases at V and 0 bases at J; junction bases unmatched: 2.